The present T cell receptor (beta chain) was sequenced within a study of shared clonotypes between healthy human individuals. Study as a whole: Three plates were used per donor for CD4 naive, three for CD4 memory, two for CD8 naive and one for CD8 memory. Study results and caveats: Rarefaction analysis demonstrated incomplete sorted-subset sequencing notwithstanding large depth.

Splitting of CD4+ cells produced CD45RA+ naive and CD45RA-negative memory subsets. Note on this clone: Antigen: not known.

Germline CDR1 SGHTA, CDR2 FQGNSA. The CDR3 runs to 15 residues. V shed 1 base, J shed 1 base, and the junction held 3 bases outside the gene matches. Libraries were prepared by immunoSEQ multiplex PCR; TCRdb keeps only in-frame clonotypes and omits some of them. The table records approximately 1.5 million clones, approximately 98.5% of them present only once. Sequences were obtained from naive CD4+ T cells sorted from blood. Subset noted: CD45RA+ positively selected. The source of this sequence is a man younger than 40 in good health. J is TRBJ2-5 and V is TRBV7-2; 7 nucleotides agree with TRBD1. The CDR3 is CASSLGQGPQETQYF. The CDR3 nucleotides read TGTGCCAGCAGCTTAGGACAGGGCCCCCAAGAGACCCAGTACTTC.